This T cell receptor beta chain was identified in a study of blood T cell repertoires in COVID-19. Generated by immunoSEQ multiplex PCR, the TCRdb table keeps only in-frame clones and is missing some. This table has 80,000 to 100,000 clones, around nine tenths appearing once. Per germline, CDR1 WNHNN and CDR2 SYGVQD (reference sequence). The V end lost 0 bases, the J end lost 0 bases, and 6 bases lay between the germline ends. The CDR3 totals 15 residues. During active infection, Seattle patients enrolled and were then monitored through disease. The chain employs TRBV10-1 and TRBJ1-3; D gene ambiguous. The clonotype comes from a human donor with COVID-19, enrolled during active disease. The donor label of this sample is uncertain. The sample comprised peripheral blood. Written as DNA, the CDR3 is TGCGCCAGCAGTGAGTCCCGGAGCTCTGGAAACACCATATATTTT. As protein: CASSESRSSGNTIYF.